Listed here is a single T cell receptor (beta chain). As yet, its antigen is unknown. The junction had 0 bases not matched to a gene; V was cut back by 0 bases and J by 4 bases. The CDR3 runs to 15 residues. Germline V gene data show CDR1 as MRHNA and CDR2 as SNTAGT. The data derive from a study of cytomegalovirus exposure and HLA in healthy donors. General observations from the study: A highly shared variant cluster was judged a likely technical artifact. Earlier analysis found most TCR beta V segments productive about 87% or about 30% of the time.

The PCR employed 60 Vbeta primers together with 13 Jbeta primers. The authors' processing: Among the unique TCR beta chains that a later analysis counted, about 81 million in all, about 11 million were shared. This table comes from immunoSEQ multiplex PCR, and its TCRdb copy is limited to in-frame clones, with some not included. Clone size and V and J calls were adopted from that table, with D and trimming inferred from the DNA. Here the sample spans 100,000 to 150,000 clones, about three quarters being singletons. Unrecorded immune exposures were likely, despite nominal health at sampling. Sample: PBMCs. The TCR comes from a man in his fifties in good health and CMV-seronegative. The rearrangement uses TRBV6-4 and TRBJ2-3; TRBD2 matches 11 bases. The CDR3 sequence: CASSDSSGGADTQYF. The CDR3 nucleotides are TGTGCCAGCAGTGACTCTAGCGGGGGGGCAGATACGCAGTATTTT.